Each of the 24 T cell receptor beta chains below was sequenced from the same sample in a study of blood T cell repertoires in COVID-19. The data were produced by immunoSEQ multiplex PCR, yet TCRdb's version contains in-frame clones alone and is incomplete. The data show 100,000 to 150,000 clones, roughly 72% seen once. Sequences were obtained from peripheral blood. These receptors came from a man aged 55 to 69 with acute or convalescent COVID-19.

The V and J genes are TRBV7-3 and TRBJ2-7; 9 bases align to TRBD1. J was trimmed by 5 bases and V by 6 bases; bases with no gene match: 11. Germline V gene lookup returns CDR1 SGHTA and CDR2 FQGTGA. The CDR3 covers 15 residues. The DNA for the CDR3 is TGTGCCAGCAGACTAACCGGGACAGGGTACCACGAGCAGTACTTC. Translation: CASRLTGTGYHEQYF.

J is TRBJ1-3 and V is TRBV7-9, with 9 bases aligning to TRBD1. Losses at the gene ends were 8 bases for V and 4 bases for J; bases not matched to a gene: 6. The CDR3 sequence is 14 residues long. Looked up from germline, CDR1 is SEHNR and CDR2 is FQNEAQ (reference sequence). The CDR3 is CASDGTGTGNTIYF. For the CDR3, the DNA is TGTGCCAGCGACGGGACAGGGACGGGAAACACCATATATTTT.

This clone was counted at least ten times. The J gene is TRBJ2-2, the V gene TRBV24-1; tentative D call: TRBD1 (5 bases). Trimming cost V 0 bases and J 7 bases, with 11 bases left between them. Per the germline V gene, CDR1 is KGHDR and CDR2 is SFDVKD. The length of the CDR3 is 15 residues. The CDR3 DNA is TGTGCCACCAGTGATTTGCAGGGCGAAAGCGGGGAGCTGTTTTTT. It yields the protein CATSDLQGESGELFF.

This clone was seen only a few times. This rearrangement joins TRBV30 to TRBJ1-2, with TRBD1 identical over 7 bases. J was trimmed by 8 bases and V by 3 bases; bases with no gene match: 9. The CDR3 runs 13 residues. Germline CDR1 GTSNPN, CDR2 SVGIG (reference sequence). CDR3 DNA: TGTGCCTGGAGCGTCACAGGGGCAGGCGGCTACACCTTC. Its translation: CAWSVTGAGGYTF.

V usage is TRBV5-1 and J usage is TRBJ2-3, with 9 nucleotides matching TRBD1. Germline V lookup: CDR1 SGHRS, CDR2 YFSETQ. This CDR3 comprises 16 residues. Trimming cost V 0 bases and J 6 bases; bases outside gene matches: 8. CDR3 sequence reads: CASSLGTTGGADTQYF. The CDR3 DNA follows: TGCGCCAGCAGCTTGGGTACTACAGGGGGCGCGGATACGCAGTATTTT.

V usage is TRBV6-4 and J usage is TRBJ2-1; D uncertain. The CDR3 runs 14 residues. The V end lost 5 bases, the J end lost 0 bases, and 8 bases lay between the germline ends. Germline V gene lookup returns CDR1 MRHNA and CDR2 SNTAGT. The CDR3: CASSRSLSYNEQFF. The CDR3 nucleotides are TGTGCCAGCAGTAGGAGTCTCTCCTACAATGAGCAGTTCTTC.

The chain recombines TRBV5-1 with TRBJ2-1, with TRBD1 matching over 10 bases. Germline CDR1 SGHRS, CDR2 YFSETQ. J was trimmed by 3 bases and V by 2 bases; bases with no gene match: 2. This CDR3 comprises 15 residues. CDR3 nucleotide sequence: TGCGCCAGCAGCTTAGACAGGGGGCTCTACAATGAGCAGTTCTTC. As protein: CASSLDRGLYNEQFF.

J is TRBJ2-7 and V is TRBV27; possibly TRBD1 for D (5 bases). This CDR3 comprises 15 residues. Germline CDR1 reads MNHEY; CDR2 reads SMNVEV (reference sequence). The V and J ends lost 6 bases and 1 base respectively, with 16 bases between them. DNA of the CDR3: TGTGCCAGCAGACGGACAACGGAGTCATCCTACGAGCAGTACTTC. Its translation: CASRRTTESSYEQYF.

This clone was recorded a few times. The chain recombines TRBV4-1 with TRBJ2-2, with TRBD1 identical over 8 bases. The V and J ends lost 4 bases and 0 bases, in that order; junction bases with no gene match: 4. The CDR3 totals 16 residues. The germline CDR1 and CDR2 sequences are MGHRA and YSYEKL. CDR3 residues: CASSLSTGANTGELFF. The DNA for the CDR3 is TGCGCCAGCAGCCTATCGACAGGGGCGAACACCGGGGAGCTGTTTTTT.

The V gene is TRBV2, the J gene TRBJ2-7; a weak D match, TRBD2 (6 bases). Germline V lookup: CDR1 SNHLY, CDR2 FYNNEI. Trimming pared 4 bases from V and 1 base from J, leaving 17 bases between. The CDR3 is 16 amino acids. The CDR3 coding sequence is TGTGCCAGCAGTGTAGACGAGGACTACTCATCCTACGAGCAGTACTTC. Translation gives CASSVDEDYSSYEQYF.

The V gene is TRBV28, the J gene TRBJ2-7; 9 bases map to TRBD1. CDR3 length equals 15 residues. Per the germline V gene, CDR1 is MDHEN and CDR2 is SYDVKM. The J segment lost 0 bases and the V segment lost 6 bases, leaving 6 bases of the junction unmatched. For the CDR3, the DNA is TGTGCCAGCAGGGTACAGGGGGCTAGCTCCTACGAGCAGTACTTC. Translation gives CASRVQGASSYEQYF.

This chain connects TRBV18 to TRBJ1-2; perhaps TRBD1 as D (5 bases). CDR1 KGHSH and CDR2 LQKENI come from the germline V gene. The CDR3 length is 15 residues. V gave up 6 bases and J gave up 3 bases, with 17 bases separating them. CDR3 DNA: TGTGCCAGCTCGCTGGACAACCCCCCCTACTATGGCTACACCTTC. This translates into CASSLDNPPYYGYTF.

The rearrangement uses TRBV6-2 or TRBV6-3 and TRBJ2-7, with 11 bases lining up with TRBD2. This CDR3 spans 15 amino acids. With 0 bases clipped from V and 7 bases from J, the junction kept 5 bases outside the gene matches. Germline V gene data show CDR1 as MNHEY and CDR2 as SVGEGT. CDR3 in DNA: TGTGCCAGCAGTTACTCTTCACTAGCGGGAGTTGAGCAGTACTTC. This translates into CASSYSSLAGVEQYF.

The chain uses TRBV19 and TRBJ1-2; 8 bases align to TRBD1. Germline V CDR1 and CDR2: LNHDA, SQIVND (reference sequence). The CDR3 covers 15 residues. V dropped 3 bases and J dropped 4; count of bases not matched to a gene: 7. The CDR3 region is CASSISGTGPYGYTF. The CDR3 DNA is TGTGCCAGTAGTATTAGTGGGACAGGACCCTATGGCTACACCTTC.

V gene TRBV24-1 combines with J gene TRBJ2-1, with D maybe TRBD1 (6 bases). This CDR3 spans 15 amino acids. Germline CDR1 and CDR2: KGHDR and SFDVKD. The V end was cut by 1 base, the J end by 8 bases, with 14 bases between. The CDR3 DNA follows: TGTGCCACCAGTGATTTCCAGGGGATCAGGGATGAGCAGTTCTTC. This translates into CATSDFQGIRDEQFF.

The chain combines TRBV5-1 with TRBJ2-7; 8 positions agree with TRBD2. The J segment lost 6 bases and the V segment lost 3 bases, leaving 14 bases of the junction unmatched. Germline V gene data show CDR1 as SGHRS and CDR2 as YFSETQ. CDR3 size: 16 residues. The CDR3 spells CASSSNRGGSPIEQYF. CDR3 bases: TGCGCCAGCAGCTCGAACCGGGGGGGCAGTCCCATCGAGCAGTACTTC.

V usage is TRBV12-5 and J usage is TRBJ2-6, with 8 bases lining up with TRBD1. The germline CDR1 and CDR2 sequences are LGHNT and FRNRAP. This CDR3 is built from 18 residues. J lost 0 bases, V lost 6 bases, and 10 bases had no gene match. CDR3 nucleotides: TGTGCTAGTGGGATCACAGGGGGACACTCCTCTGGGGCCAACGTCCTGACTTTC. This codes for CASGITGGHSSGANVLTF.

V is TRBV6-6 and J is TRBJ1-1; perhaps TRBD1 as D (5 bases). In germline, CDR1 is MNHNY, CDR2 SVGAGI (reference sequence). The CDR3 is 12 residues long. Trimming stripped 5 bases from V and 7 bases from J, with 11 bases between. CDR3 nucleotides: TGTGCCAGCAGTCCGACAGTAATTGAAGCTTTCTTT. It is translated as CASSPTVIEAFF.

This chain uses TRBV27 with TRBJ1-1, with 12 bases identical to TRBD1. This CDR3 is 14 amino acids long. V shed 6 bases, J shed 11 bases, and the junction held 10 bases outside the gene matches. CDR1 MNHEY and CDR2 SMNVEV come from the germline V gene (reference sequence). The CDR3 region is CASSTPGQGAGAFF. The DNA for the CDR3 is TGTGCCAGCAGCACACCGGGACAGGGGGCCGGGGCTTTCTTT.

The CDR3 DNA reads TGTGCCAGCAGTGCTCTCCAGGGGCGAGGCAATCAGCCCCAGCATTTT. Encoded protein: CASSALQGRGNQPQHF. The chain couples TRBV6-1 to TRBJ1-5, with a tentative D call TRBD1 (6 bases). The CDR3 spans 16 residues. Germline CDR1 reads MNHNS; CDR2 reads SASEGT. V was clipped by 4 bases and J by 2 bases, with 15 bases between them.

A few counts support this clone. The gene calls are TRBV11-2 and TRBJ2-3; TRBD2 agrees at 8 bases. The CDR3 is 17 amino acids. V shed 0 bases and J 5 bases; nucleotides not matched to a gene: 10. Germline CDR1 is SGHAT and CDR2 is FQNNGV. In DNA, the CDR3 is TGTGCCAGCAGCTTAGAGTTTTTCGGGGGGGCTGGAGATACGCAGTATTTT. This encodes CASSLEFFGGAGDTQYF. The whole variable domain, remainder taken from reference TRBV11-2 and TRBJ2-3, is EAGVAQSPRYKIIEKRQSVAFWCNPISGHATLYWYQQILGQGPKLLIQFQNNGVVDDSQLPKDRFSAERLKGVDSTLKIQPAKLEDSAVYLCASSLEFFGGAGDTQYFGPGTRLTVL.

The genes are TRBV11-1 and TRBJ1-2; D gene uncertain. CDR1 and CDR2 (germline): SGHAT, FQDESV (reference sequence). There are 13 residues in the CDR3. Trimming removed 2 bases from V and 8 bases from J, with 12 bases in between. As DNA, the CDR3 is TGTGCCAGCAGCTTACGAGAGAACGAGGGCTACACCTTC. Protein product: CASSLRENEGYTF.

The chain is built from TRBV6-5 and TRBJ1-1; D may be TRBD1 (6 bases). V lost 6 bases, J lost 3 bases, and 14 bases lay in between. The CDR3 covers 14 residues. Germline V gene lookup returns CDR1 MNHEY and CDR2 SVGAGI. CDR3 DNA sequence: TGTGCCAGCAGGGCCAACAGGGAGTACACTGAAGCTTTCTTT. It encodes CASRANREYTEAFF.

The CDR3 sequence is CATGVHTEAFF. The CDR3 nucleotides read TGTGCCACGGGGGTTCACACTGAAGCTTTCTTT. The V gene is TRBV12-3 or TRBV12-4, the J gene TRBJ1-1, with D tentatively TRBD1 (5 bases). The V end lost 10 bases, the J end lost 3 bases, and 9 bases lay between the germline ends. CDR3 length equals 11 residues.